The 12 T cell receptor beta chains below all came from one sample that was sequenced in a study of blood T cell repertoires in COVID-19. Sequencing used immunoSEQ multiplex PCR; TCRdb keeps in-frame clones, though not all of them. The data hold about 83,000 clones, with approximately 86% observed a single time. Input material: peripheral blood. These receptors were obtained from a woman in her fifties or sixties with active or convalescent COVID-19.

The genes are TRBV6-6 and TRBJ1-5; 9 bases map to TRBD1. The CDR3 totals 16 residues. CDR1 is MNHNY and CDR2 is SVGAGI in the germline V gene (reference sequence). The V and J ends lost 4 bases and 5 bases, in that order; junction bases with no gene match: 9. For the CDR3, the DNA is TGTGCCAGCAGTTCCCATGGGGGACAGGGATATCAGCCCCAGCATTTT. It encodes CASSSHGGQGYQPQHF.

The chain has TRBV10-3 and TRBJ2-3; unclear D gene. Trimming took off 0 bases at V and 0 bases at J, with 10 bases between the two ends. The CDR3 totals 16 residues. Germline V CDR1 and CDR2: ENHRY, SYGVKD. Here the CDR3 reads CAISESITRSTDTQYF. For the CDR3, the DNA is TGTGCCATCAGTGAGTCGATAACGCGGAGCACAGATACGCAGTATTTT.

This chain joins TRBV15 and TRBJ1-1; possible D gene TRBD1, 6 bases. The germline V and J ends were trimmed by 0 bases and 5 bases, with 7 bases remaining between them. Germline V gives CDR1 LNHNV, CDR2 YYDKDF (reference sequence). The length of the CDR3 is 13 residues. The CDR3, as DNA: TGTGCCACCAGCAGAGATCAGGGGACTGAAGCTTTCTTT. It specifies CATSRDQGTEAFF.

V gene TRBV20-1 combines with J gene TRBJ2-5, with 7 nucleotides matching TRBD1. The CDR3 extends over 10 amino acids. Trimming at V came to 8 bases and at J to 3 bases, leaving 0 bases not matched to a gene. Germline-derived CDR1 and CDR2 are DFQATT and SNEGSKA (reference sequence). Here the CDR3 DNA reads TGCAGTCAGGGGGAAGAGACCCAGTACTTC. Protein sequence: CSQGEETQYF.

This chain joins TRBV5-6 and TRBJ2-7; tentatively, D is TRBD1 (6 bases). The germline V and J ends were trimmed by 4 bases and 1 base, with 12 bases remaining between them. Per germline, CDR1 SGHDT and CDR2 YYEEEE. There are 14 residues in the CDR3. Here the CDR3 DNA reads TGTGCCAGCAGCAAACAGGGTTTTTCCTACGAGCAGTACTTC. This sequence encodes CASSKQGFSYEQYF.

CDR3 nucleotide sequence: TGTGCCAGCAGGTTACAGGGGGGTAGCAATCAGCCCCAGCATTTT. Encoded protein: CASRLQGGSNQPQHF. The chain couples TRBV7-2 to TRBJ1-5, with 8 nucleotides matching TRBD1. CDR3 length: 15 amino acids. Germline trimming cut 6 bases from V and 0 bases from J; bases unmatched to any gene: 4. Germline CDR1 and CDR2: SGHTA and FQGNSA.

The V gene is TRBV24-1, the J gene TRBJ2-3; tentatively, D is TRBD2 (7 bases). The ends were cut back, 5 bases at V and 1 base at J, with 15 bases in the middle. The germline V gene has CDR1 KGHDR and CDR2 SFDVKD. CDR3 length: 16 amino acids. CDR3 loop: CATSAGAGARTDTQYF. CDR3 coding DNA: TGTGCCACCAGTGCGGGGGCGGGGGCTCGCACAGATACGCAGTATTTT.

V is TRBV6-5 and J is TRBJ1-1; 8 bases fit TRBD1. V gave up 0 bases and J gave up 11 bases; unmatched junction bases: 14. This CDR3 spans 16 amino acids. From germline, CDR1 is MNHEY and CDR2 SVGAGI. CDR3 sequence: CASSYSIVSGGLSAFF. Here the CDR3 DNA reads TGTGCCAGCAGTTACTCGATTGTCTCAGGGGGCTTATCGGCTTTCTTT.

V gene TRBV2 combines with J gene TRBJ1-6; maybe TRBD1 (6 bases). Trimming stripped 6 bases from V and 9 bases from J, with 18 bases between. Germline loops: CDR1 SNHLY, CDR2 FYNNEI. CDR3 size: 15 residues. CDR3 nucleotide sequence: TGTGCCAGCAGGCCACTGGGGACAAGGAGTTCACCCCTCCACTTT. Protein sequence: CASRPLGTRSSPLHF.

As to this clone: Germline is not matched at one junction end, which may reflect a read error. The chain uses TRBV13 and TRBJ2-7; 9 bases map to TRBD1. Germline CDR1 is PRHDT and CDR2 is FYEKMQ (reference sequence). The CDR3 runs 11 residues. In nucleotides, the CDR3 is TGTGCCAGCAGCTACCGGGACAGGGTATTCTTC. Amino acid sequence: CASSYRDRVFF.

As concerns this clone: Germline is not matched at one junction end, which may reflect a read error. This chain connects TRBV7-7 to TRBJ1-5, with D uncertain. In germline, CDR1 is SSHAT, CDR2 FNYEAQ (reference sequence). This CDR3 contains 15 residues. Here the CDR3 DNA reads TGTGCTAGCAGCTTAGCGCGGAGGAAGCCTCAGCCCCAGCATTTT. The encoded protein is CASSLARRKPQPQHF.

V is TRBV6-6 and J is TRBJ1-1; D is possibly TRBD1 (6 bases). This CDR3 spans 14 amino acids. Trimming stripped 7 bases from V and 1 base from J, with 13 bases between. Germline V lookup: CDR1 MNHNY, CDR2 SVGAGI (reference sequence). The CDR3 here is CASILGAPNTEAFF. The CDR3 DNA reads TGTGCCAGCATCTTGGGGGCTCCGAACACTGAAGCTTTCTTT.